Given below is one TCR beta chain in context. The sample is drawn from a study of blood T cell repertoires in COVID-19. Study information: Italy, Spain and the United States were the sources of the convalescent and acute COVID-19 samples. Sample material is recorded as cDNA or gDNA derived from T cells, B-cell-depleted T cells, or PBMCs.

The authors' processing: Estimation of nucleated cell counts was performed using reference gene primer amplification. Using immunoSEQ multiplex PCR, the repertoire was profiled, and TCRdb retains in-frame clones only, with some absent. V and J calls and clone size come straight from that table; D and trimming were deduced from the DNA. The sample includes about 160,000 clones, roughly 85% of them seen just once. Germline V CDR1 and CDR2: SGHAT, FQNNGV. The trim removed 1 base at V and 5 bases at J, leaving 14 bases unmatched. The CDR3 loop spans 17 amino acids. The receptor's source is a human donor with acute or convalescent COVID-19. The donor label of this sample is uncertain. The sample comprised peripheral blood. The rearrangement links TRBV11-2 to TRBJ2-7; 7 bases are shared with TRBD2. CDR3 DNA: TGTGCCAGCAGCTTAGTTGCCCCGGGACTATTAGGCGACGAGCAGTACTTC. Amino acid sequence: CASSLVAPGLLGDEQYF.